The rows below give T cell receptor beta chains drawn from one sample of a study of cytomegalovirus exposure and HLA in healthy donors. Here immunoSEQ multiplex PCR was the method, and the copy in TCRdb shows in-frame clones only, minus some. The sample includes 100,000 or so clones, 63% of them seen just once. Material for sequencing was PBMCs. These receptors were taken from a human donor in good health. The CDR3 runs from the conserved cysteine through the conserved F or W. Each record gives: clone size, D gene, J gene, V gene, CDR3 length, CDR3 protein, CDR3 DNA. D genes are given only for firm matches. Size is omitted from some rows. Given values are once, few, many or a class for expanded clones.

-,TRBD1,TRBJ1-1,TRBV19,16,CASSAPSGTEYTEAFF,TGTGCCAGTAGCGCCCCCTCCGGGACAGAATACACTGAAGCTTTCTTT
-,TRBD1,TRBJ2-7,TRBV6-5,15,CASSYGAGGFYEQYF,TGTGCCAGCAGTTACGGGGCAGGGGGATTCTACGAGCAGTACTTC
-,-,TRBJ2-7,TRBV4-2,13,CASSQDRSYEQYF,TGTGCCAGCAGCCAAGATCGGAGCTACGAGCAGTACTTC
few,TRBD1,TRBJ2-2,TRBV9,14,CASGQGARTGELFF,TGTGCCAGCGGACAGGGGGCGAGAACCGGGGAGCTGTTTTTT
-,TRBD2,TRBJ2-2,TRBV5-6,15,CASSYIAGGPGELFF,TGTGCCAGCAGCTATATAGCGGGAGGCCCCGGGGAGCTGTTTTTT
-,-,TRBJ2-7,TRBV5-1,14,CASSLEGGAVEQYF,TGCGCCAGCAGCTTGGAAGGGGGGGCGGTCGAGCAGTACTTC
-,-,TRBJ2-2,TRBV4-2,13,CASSQSSSGELFF,TGTGCCAGCAGCCAAAGCTCGTCCGGGGAGCTGTTTTTT
-,TRBD2,TRBJ2-7,TRBV19,14,CASSTTSGAYEQYF,TGTGCCAGTAGCACGACTAGCGGGGCGTACGAGCAGTACTTC
once,-,TRBJ2-3,TRBV9,19,CASSVDPLSGRMSTDTQYF,TGTGCCAGCAGCGTAGATCCCCTCTCGGGGAGAATGAGCACAGATACGCAGTATTTT
once,TRBD1,TRBJ1-4,TRBV30,14,CAWTGTGRGEKLFF,TGTGCCTGGACCGGGACAGGGAGGGGCGAAAAACTGTTTTTT
-,TRBD1,TRBJ1-2,TRBV5-1,14,CASSRDRASYGYTF,TGCGCCAGCAGCCGGGACAGGGCTAGCTATGGCTACACCTTC
-,TRBD1,TRBJ1-4,TRBV7-9,15,CASSPGQGKGEKLFF,TGTGCCAGCAGCCCCGGACAGGGGAAGGGGGAAAAACTGTTTTTT
once,-,TRBJ1-2,TRBV9,16,CASSVHDRTANYGYTF,TGTGCCAGCAGCGTACATGACAGGACAGCTAACTATGGCTACACCTTC
-,TRBD2,TRBJ2-3,TRBV6-1,14,CASFSGAFTDTQYF,TGTGCCAGCTTTAGCGGGGCCTTCACAGATACGCAGTATTTT
once,-,TRBJ2-7,TRBV11-2,13,CASSPQASYEQYF,TGTGCCAGCAGCCCCCAGGCGTCCTACGAGCAGTACTTC
-,TRBD2,TRBJ2-7,TRBV6-6,14,CASSFPSGAYEQYF,TGTGCCAGCAGTTTTCCTAGCGGGGCCTACGAGCAGTACTTC
few,TRBD2,TRBJ2-3,TRBV7-8,19,CASSLRSGAGGVLHDTQYF,TGTGCCAGCAGCTTACGGTCTGGAGCGGGAGGCGTCCTGCATGATACGCAGTATTTT
-,-,TRBJ2-7,TRBV4-1,15,CASSPKLGGAYEQYF,TGCGCCAGCAGCCCCAAACTAGGAGGGGCCTACGAGCAGTACTTC
few,-,TRBJ2-5,TRBV19,12,CASRDTQETQYF,TGTGCCAGTAGGGACACCCAAGAGACCCAGTACTTC
-,TRBD2,TRBJ2-2,TRBV28,14,CATKGTSGAGELFF,TGTGCCACCAAAGGGACTAGCGGAGCCGGGGAGCTGTTTTTT
-,TRBD1,TRBJ2-1,TRBV28,14,CASSNNPGQEQQFF,TGTGCCAGCAGCAATAACCCGGGACAGGAACAGCAGTTCTTC
-,TRBD2,TRBJ2-7,TRBV5-6,18,CASSSLGLAGGTIYEQYF,TGTGCCAGCAGCTCCCTAGGACTAGCGGGAGGGACAATCTACGAGCAGTACTTC
-,-,TRBJ2-5,TRBV5-4,14,CASSSGGLLETQYF,TGTGCCAGCAGCTCCGGAGGGCTCCTAGAGACCCAGTACTTC
few,TRBD1,TRBJ1-1,TRBV7-6,14,CASSWGQQNTEAFF,TGTGCCAGCAGCTGGGGACAGCAGAACACTGAAGCTTTCTTT
-,-,TRBJ2-7,TRBV30,12,CAWSVSGYEQYF,TGTGCCTGGAGTGTATCGGGCTACGAGCAGTACTTC
-,-,TRBJ2-5,TRBV11-2,18,CASSLGRGGGRGQETQYF,TGTGCCAGCAGCCTGGGCAGGGGTGGTGGACGAGGGCAAGAGACCCAGTACTTC
-,-,TRBJ2-3,TRBV7-9,15,CASSPSTGLTDTQYF,TGTGCCAGCAGTCCCAGCACAGGCTTGACAGATACGCAGTATTTT
-,-,TRBJ2-2,TRBV6-5,15,CASQLVGRADGELFF,TGTGCCAGCCAGCTGGTGGGCAGGGCGGACGGGGAGCTGTTTTTT
-,TRBD1,TRBJ2-5,TRBV7-6,15,CASSFAGTGEETQYF,TGTGCCAGCAGCTTCGCCGGGACAGGGGAAGAGACCCAGTACTTC
-,TRBD1,TRBJ2-5,TRBV4-1,17,CASSHSGTGVLGETQYF,TGCGCCAGCAGCCATTCCGGGACAGGGGTTTTAGGAGAGACCCAGTACTTC
-,TRBD1,TRBJ2-2,TRBV15,15,CATSSGDRVGGELFF,TGTGCCACCAGCAGCGGGGACAGGGTCGGCGGGGAGCTGTTTTTT
-,-,TRBJ2-3,TRBV5-4,13,CASSFENVDTQYF,TGTGCCAGCAGCTTCGAGAATGTGGATACGCAGTATTTT
-,-,TRBJ2-7,TRBV30,13,CAWSGSGVREQYF,TGTGCCTGGAGTGGGTCGGGAGTTAGGGAGCAGTACTTC
-,-,TRBJ1-2,TRBV4-1,17,CASSQDFRDKDNYGYTF,TGCGCCAGCAGCCAAGACTTCCGGGACAAAGATAACTATGGCTACACCTTC
-,-,TRBJ2-1,TRBV4-1,16,CASSQVYGGGSWEQFF,TGCGCCAGCAGCCAAGTGTACGGGGGTGGTAGCTGGGAGCAGTTCTTC
-,-,TRBJ2-7,TRBV12-5,13,CASGLVGGHEQYF,TGTGCTAGTGGTTTGGTAGGGGGACACGAGCAGTACTTC
-,TRBD1,TRBJ1-5,TRBV19,14,CASRDRGSNQPQHF,TGTGCCAGTCGGGACAGGGGGAGCAATCAGCCCCAGCATTTT
once,-,TRBJ2-7,TRBV7-8,15,CASSLVRDSTYEQYF,TGTGCCAGCAGCTTAGTCCGGGACTCCACCTACGAGCAGTACTTC
few,-,TRBJ1-2,TRBV19,12,CASRRSVYGYTF,TGTGCCAGTAGGAGGTCAGTTTATGGCTACACCTTC
-,-,TRBJ1-4,TRBV5-6,17,CASSLTADLETNEKLFF,TGTGCCAGCAGCTTGACAGCCGACCTCGAGACTAATGAAAAACTGTTTTTT
-,TRBD1,TRBJ2-7,TRBV19,16,CASSKLTGTGIYEQYF,TGTGCCAGTAGTAAGTTAACCGGGACAGGGATCTACGAGCAGTACTTC